This paragraph covers one TCR beta chain sequence. Patients who underwent sequencing had shown CD8+CD57+ cell expansion by flow cytometry. Every patient was diagnosed with severe acquired aplastic anemia. The data belong to a study of CD8+CD57+ T cells in acquired aplastic anemia. After removal of 5 bases from V and 6 bases from J, the junction contained 5 bases not matched to a gene. The CDR3 extends over 13 amino acids. The germline V gene encodes CDR1 KGHDR and CDR2 SFDVKD. Genomic DNA served as template for TCR beta VDJ and CDR3 profiling. TCRdb recomputed calls from the reads with MiXCR, one row per CDR3 protein. The sample has about 160,000 distinct CDR3 sequences; more than 45% are singletons.

This chain connects TRBV24-1 to TRBJ2-7, with 8 positions matching TRBD2. The sequenced sample was sorted CD4+, CD8+, or CD8+CD57+ T cells (not recorded which) from PBMCs. The TCR was taken from a human donor with aplastic anemia. The CDR3 spells CATSGFREGEQYF. CDR3 sequence (DNA): TGTGCCACCAGTGGTTTCCGGGAGGGCGAGCAGTACTTC.